These 9 T cell receptor beta chains were sequenced from one sample in a study of CD8 T cells in ankylosing spondylitis. TCRdb called the 5' RACE reads again in MiXCR, with one record for every CDR3 protein. The table lists roughly 160,000 distinct CDR3 sequences, approximately 10% of them singletons. The sequencing input was blood, either unsorted or a sorted T cell fraction (not recorded which). Source of these receptors: a female donor with ankylosing spondylitis or in good health (not recorded which).

The rearrangement uses TRBV6-1 and TRBJ2-7; D assignment may be TRBD1 or TRBD2 (5 bases each). This CDR3 is built from 15 residues. Per germline, CDR1 MNHNS and CDR2 SASEGT. V lost 5 bases and J 5 bases, leaving 19 bases between the germline ends. The CDR3 loop reads CASSRHVGRIDEQYF. The CDR3 nucleotides are TGTGCCAGCAGTCGGCATGTGGGACGGATCGACGAGCAGTACTTC.

The chain carries TRBV6-2 or TRBV6-3 and TRBJ2-2; D perhaps matches TRBD2 (6 bases). From germline, CDR1 is MNHEY and CDR2 SVGEGT. The CDR3 contains 15 residues. Deletions cut 5 bases from V and 10 bases from J, with 20 bases between. CDR3 protein: CASSAGLLAELELFF. In nucleotides, the CDR3 is TGTGCCAGCAGTGCGGGACTCTTAGCGGAATTGGAGCTGTTTTTT.

This chain links TRBV4-3 with TRBJ2-1; perhaps TRBD2 as D (6 bases). The CDR3 has 15 amino acids. Trimming took off 1 base at V and 7 bases at J, with 14 bases between the two ends. Germline V gives CDR1 LGHNA, CDR2 YSLEER. CDR3: CASSQGSGGRNEQFF. CDR3 DNA sequence: TGCGCCAGCAGCCAAGGGAGTGGGGGGAGAAATGAGCAGTTCTTC.

This clonotype was observed a handful of times. The J gene is TRBJ2-7, the V gene TRBV28; 8 bases map to TRBD1. Germline CDR1 reads MDHEN; CDR2 reads SYDVKM. V was clipped by 2 bases and J by 5 bases; unmatched bases: 5. The CDR3 contains 14 residues. CDR3 sequence reads: CASSLVQGVDEQYF. In DNA form, the CDR3 reads TGTGCCAGCAGTTTAGTACAGGGGGTGGACGAGCAGTACTTC. Together with reference TRBV28 and TRBJ2-7, the CDR3 gives the full variable domain: DVKVTQSSRYLVKRTGEKVFLECVQDMDHENMFWYRQDPGLGLRLIYFSYDVKMKEKGDIPEGYSVSREKKERFSLILESASTNQTSMYLCASSLVQGVDEQYFGPGTRLTVT.

The table lists this clonotype with a few counts. The chain couples TRBV4-3 to TRBJ2-7, with no clear D. With 1 base removed from V and 6 bases from J, the gap between germline ends came to 10 bases. Per the germline V gene, CDR1 is LGHNA and CDR2 is YSLEER. CDR3 length: 13 amino acids. The CDR3 DNA reads TGCGCCAGCAGCCAAGTAGGATTGGGCGAGCAGTACTTC. Protein sequence: CASSQVGLGEQYF.

In this sample, this clonotype turned up many times. The chain uses TRBV2 and TRBJ2-2; D is unresolved. Deletions cut 5 bases from V and 5 bases from J, with 15 bases between. The CDR3 has 15 amino acids. Germline CDR1 and CDR2: SNHLY and FYNNEI. The CDR3: CASSRPNYATGELFF. CDR3 DNA: TGTGCCAGCAGTAGGCCGAATTATGCAACCGGGGAGCTGTTTTTT.

This clonotype was counted ten times or more. The chain links TRBV29-1 to TRBJ2-1; D is perhaps TRBD2 (5 bases). V dropped 6 bases and J dropped 3 bases, with 15 bases sitting between them. CDR3 size: 14 residues. Germline loops: CDR1 SQVTM, CDR2 ANQGSEA. The CDR3 nucleotides read TGCAGCGTAATAGGACTCCTCAACTACAATGAGCAGTTCTTC. It encodes CSVIGLLNYNEQFF.

This clonotype was seen only a few times. This chain uses TRBV7-2 with TRBJ2-1; 8 nucleotides line up with TRBD2. Germline assignment: CDR1 SGHTA and CDR2 FQGNSA. The CDR3 totals 17 residues. Trimming took 1 base from V and 6 from J; bases not matched to a gene: 11. CDR3 bases: TGTGCCAGCAGCTTAGGCGGTGGGGGACTAGTTGGCAATGAGCAGTTCTTC. It encodes CASSLGGGGLVGNEQFF.

This clonotype was seen at least ten times. The chain uses TRBV7-8 and TRBJ2-5, with D perhaps TRBD1 (5 bases). Germline-derived CDR1 and CDR2 are SGHVS and FQNEAQ. This CDR3 is 13 amino acids long. The V end lost 5 bases, the J end lost 4 bases, and 11 bases lay between the germline ends. CDR3: CASSDPDRETQYF. The CDR3, as DNA: TGTGCCAGCAGCGACCCCGACAGAGAGACCCAGTACTTC.